This T cell receptor beta chain stems from a study of OX40 agonist ivuxolimab in advanced cancers. With respect to this clone: Its antigen is as yet unknown.

General study findings and limits: Partly responding patients at 0.1-3.0 mg/kg showed some of the smallest clonal expansion.

Between the trimmed V and J ends, which lost 8 bases and 3 bases, there was a span of 18 bases. The length of the CDR3 is 15 residues. The germline CDR1 and CDR2 sequences are MNHEY and SMNVEV (reference sequence). At cycle 4 day 1, cycle 7 day 1, and baseline, blood was sampled. The assay was immunoSEQ multiplex PCR, and TCRdb's table has in-frame clones only and misses some. Of some 11,000 clones listed, around 70% were seen once; the top ten hold around 33%. The rearrangement joins TRBV27 to TRBJ2-3; D is possibly TRBD2 (6 bases). Sequenced material: CD4+ or CD8+ T cells sorted from blood, taken in a trial of the OX40 agonist ivuxolimab. The receptor's source is an adult with an advanced solid tumor such as melanoma, head and neck, liver or kidney cancer. CDR3 nucleotide sequence: TGTGCCAGCCGGGCCTGGAGGGAGCCGACAGATACGCAGTATTTT. As protein: CASRAWREPTDTQYF.